A selection of T cell receptor beta chains follows, all from one sample in a study of cytomegalovirus exposure and HLA in healthy donors. Profiled with immunoSEQ multiplex PCR; TCRdb holds only in-frame clones, not every one. The sample holds under 150,000 clones, 70% to 85% seen once. Sequencing was carried out using PBMCs. The receptors shown here come from a woman between 40 and 50 years old in good health and CMV-seropositive. Each CDR3 is given with its conserved first and last residue. The order of the fields is J gene, clone size, D gene, V gene, CDR3 protein, CDR3 DNA. D genes are given only for firm matches. Clone size is given for some rows only: seen once, a few or many times, or a class if the clone is expanded.

j_gene: TRBJ1-4; abundance: NA; d_gene: NA; v_gene: TRBV4-1; CDR3aa: CASSQKKDRGVGSNEKLFF; CDR3nt: TGCGCCAGCAGCCAAAAAAAGGACCGGGGGGTGGGATCTAATGAAAAACTGTTTTTT
j_gene: TRBJ2-5; abundance: NA; d_gene: TRBD1; v_gene: TRBV29-1; CDR3aa: CSVRQGEETQYF; CDR3nt: TGCAGCGTCCGACAGGGTGAAGAGACCCAGTACTTC
j_gene: TRBJ2-1; abundance: NA; d_gene: TRBD1; v_gene: TRBV5-1; CDR3aa: CASSPNPIGQGVDEQFF; CDR3nt: TGCGCCAGCAGCCCGAATCCAATCGGACAGGGTGTTGATGAGCAGTTCTTC
j_gene: TRBJ2-7; abundance: once; d_gene: TRBD2; v_gene: TRBV11-3; CDR3aa: CASSTYLGPSGSQYEQYF; CDR3nt: TGTGCCAGCAGCACTTACCTCGGGCCTAGCGGGAGTCAGTACGAGCAGTACTTC
j_gene: TRBJ2-1; abundance: once; d_gene: TRBD2; v_gene: TRBV25-1; CDR3aa: CASADGRASRNEQFF; CDR3nt: TGTGCCAGCGCCGACGGGAGGGCCTCCCGGAATGAGCAGTTCTTC
j_gene: TRBJ1-2; abundance: once; d_gene: TRBD1; v_gene: TRBV30; CDR3aa: CAWSAHRGLIWSGYTF; CDR3nt: TGTGCCTGGAGTGCACACAGGGGTTTGATATGGAGCGGCTACACCTTC
j_gene: TRBJ2-1; abundance: NA; d_gene: NA; v_gene: TRBV7-3; CDR3aa: CASSVQGGNEQFF; CDR3nt: TGTGCCAGCAGCGTCCAAGGAGGCAATGAGCAGTTCTTC
j_gene: TRBJ1-5; abundance: NA; d_gene: NA; v_gene: TRBV28; CDR3aa: CASSSSWRVNQPQHF; CDR3nt: TGTGCCAGCAGTTCGTCGTGGAGGGTTAATCAGCCCCAGCATTTT
j_gene: TRBJ2-5; abundance: NA; d_gene: NA; v_gene: TRBV30; CDR3aa: CAWTGHRVQTQYF; CDR3nt: TGTGCCTGGACGGGCCACAGGGTTCAGACCCAGTACTTC
j_gene: TRBJ1-1; abundance: NA; d_gene: NA; v_gene: TRBV29-1; CDR3aa: CSATPYPGGAFF; CDR3nt: TGCAGCGCCACCCCCTACCCGGGCGGGGCTTTCTTT
j_gene: TRBJ2-5; abundance: NA; d_gene: NA; v_gene: TRBV18; CDR3aa: CASSPHPQETQYF; CDR3nt: TGTGCCAGCTCACCACATCCACAAGAGACCCAGTACTTC
j_gene: TRBJ2-3; abundance: few; d_gene: NA; v_gene: TRBV6-1; CDR3aa: CASNWQGTDTQYF; CDR3nt: TGTGCCAGCAACTGGCAGGGCACAGATACGCAGTATTTT
j_gene: TRBJ1-2; abundance: NA; d_gene: NA; v_gene: TRBV4-1; CDR3aa: CASSQPSTGTYGYTF; CDR3nt: TGCGCCAGCAGCCAACCTTCAACAGGAACCTATGGCTACACCTTC
j_gene: TRBJ2-7; abundance: NA; d_gene: TRBD1; v_gene: TRBV2; CDR3aa: CASRSTGRGLISYEQYF; CDR3nt: TGTGCCAGCAGGTCAACGGGAAGGGGGCTCATCTCCTACGAGCAGTACTTC
j_gene: TRBJ2-7; abundance: few; d_gene: TRBD1; v_gene: TRBV4-3; CDR3aa: CASSQGVGTADEQYF; CDR3nt: TGCGCCAGCAGCCAGGGGGTCGGGACAGCCGACGAGCAGTACTTC
j_gene: TRBJ2-1; abundance: NA; d_gene: TRBD1; v_gene: TRBV9; CDR3aa: CASSKNEGDRGYNEQFF; CDR3nt: TGTGCCAGCAGCAAAAATGAGGGTGACAGGGGGTACAATGAGCAGTTCTTC
j_gene: TRBJ2-2; abundance: few; d_gene: NA; v_gene: TRBV9; CDR3aa: CASSVVQGPGELFF; CDR3nt: TGTGCCAGCAGCGTAGTACAGGGTCCCGGGGAGCTGTTTTTT
j_gene: TRBJ2-3; abundance: few; d_gene: NA; v_gene: TRBV7-3; CDR3aa: CASSPRGSPRTDTQYF; CDR3nt: TGTGCCAGCAGCCCCCGGGGTAGCCCACGCACAGATACGCAGTATTTT
j_gene: TRBJ2-7; abundance: NA; d_gene: NA; v_gene: TRBV18; CDR3aa: CASSPAGPRTSYEQYF; CDR3nt: TGTGCCAGCTCACCGGCGGGACCGCGAACCTCCTACGAGCAGTACTTC
j_gene: TRBJ2-2; abundance: NA; d_gene: TRBD2; v_gene: TRBV7-9; CDR3aa: CASRGTSGGHTGELFF; CDR3nt: TGTGCCAGCAGGGGGACTAGCGGGGGACACACCGGGGAGCTGTTTTTT
j_gene: TRBJ2-7; abundance: NA; d_gene: TRBD2; v_gene: TRBV5-8; CDR3aa: CASSLAGGTGYEQYF; CDR3nt: TGTGCCAGCAGCCTGGCGGGGGGAACAGGGTACGAGCAGTACTTC
j_gene: TRBJ2-3; abundance: NA; d_gene: TRBD1; v_gene: TRBV18; CDR3aa: CASSPMQGAKGIDTQYF; CDR3nt: TGTGCCAGCTCACCAATGCAGGGGGCGAAAGGCATAGATACGCAGTATTTT
j_gene: TRBJ1-5; abundance: NA; d_gene: TRBD1; v_gene: TRBV18; CDR3aa: CASSPPGGIGQPQHF; CDR3nt: TGTGCCAGCTCACCTCCAGGGGGCATTGGTCAGCCCCAGCATTTT
j_gene: TRBJ1-3; abundance: NA; d_gene: NA; v_gene: TRBV5-6; CDR3aa: CASSSPSWAHLRSGNTIYF; CDR3nt: TGTGCCAGCAGCTCACCTTCGTGGGCCCACCTTCGCTCTGGAAACACCATATATTTT
j_gene: TRBJ2-7; abundance: NA; d_gene: TRBD2; v_gene: TRBV14; CDR3aa: CASSTREARSYEQYF; CDR3nt: TGTGCCAGCAGCACGCGGGAGGCCAGGTCCTACGAGCAGTACTTC
j_gene: TRBJ2-7; abundance: NA; d_gene: TRBD1; v_gene: TRBV29-1; CDR3aa: CSVWDRGGEQYF; CDR3nt: TGCAGCGTATGGGACAGGGGGGGGGAGCAGTACTTC
j_gene: TRBJ1-1; abundance: NA; d_gene: NA; v_gene: TRBV7-8; CDR3aa: CASSGHWGETEAFF; CDR3nt: TGTGCCAGCAGCGGTCACTGGGGGGAGACTGAAGCTTTCTTT
j_gene: TRBJ2-7; abundance: NA; d_gene: NA; v_gene: TRBV2; CDR3aa: CASSDPSRYEQYF; CDR3nt: TGTGCCAGCAGTGATCCTAGCAGGTACGAGCAGTACTTC
j_gene: TRBJ2-7; abundance: NA; d_gene: NA; v_gene: TRBV10-3; CDR3aa: CAISATGTEQYF; CDR3nt: TGTGCCATCAGTGCCACAGGGACCGAGCAGTACTTC
j_gene: TRBJ2-7; abundance: NA; d_gene: NA; v_gene: TRBV29-1; CDR3aa: CSVELPGGEQYF; CDR3nt: TGCAGCGTTGAACTCCCCGGAGGCGAGCAGTACTTC
j_gene: TRBJ2-7; abundance: NA; d_gene: TRBD1; v_gene: TRBV19; CDR3aa: CASSISAGGLNEQYF; CDR3nt: TGTGCCAGTAGTATTTCGGCAGGGGGCTTGAACGAGCAGTACTTC
j_gene: TRBJ2-3; abundance: NA; d_gene: TRBD2; v_gene: TRBV12-5; CDR3aa: CASGSSGGYTDTQYF; CDR3nt: TGTGCTAGTGGTTCTAGCGGGGGGTACACAGATACGCAGTATTTT
j_gene: TRBJ2-1; abundance: NA; d_gene: TRBD2; v_gene: TRBV7-2; CDR3aa: CASSPGTSGVNEQFF; CDR3nt: TGTGCCAGCAGCCCAGGGACTAGCGGGGTGAATGAGCAGTTCTTC
j_gene: TRBJ1-1; abundance: NA; d_gene: TRBD1; v_gene: TRBV5-1; CDR3aa: CAGSFRDRANTEAFF; CDR3nt: TGCGCCGGCAGCTTTCGAGACAGGGCGAACACTGAAGCTTTCTTT
j_gene: TRBJ2-7; abundance: NA; d_gene: NA; v_gene: TRBV5-1; CDR3aa: CASSLTSSYEQYF; CDR3nt: TGCGCCAGCAGCTTGACAAGCTCCTACGAGCAGTACTTC
j_gene: TRBJ2-1; abundance: few; d_gene: TRBD2; v_gene: TRBV9; CDR3aa: CASSVRNGGARNEQFF; CDR3nt: TGTGCCAGCAGCGTAAGGAACGGGGGGGCTAGAAATGAGCAGTTCTTC
j_gene: TRBJ1-2; abundance: NA; d_gene: TRBD1; v_gene: TRBV7-8; CDR3aa: CASSSTGKGAYGYTF; CDR3nt: TGTGCCAGCAGCTCGACAGGGAAAGGGGCCTATGGCTACACCTTC
j_gene: TRBJ1-4; abundance: few; d_gene: NA; v_gene: TRBV6-6; CDR3aa: CASSPRSGGPNEKLFF; CDR3nt: TGTGCCAGCAGTCCTCGGTCGGGGGGACCTAATGAAAAACTGTTTTTT
j_gene: TRBJ2-1; abundance: NA; d_gene: NA; v_gene: TRBV9; CDR3aa: CASSVTRNEQFF; CDR3nt: TGTGCCAGCAGCGTAACCCGGAATGAGCAGTTCTTC
j_gene: TRBJ2-3; abundance: NA; d_gene: TRBD1; v_gene: TRBV5-1; CDR3aa: CASSLGQGGRDTQYF; CDR3nt: TGCGCCAGCAGCTTGGGACAGGGGGGAAGAGATACGCAGTATTTT
j_gene: TRBJ2-5; abundance: NA; d_gene: NA; v_gene: TRBV2; CDR3aa: CASVPPRVGETQYF; CDR3nt: TGTGCCAGCGTCCCCCCGCGGGTGGGGGAGACCCAGTACTTC
j_gene: TRBJ1-4; abundance: NA; d_gene: NA; v_gene: TRBV7-2; CDR3aa: CASSLGFRGREKLFF; CDR3nt: TGTGCCAGCAGCTTAGGATTCAGGGGACGAGAAAAACTGTTTTTT